This T cell receptor (beta chain) was obtained from a study of blood T cell repertoires in COVID-19. Study-level information: Sample material is recorded as cDNA or gDNA derived from T cells, B-cell-depleted T cells, or PBMCs.

Some clones are missing from TCRdb's copy, which holds only in-frame ones; the method was immunoSEQ multiplex PCR. The sample lists 150,000 to 200,000 clones; approximately 84% were seen once. The length of the CDR3 is 16 residues. From germline, CDR1 is SGHTA and CDR2 FQGNSA. V lost 4 bases to trimming and J lost 5 bases, with 20 bases between them. The rearrangement uses TRBV7-2 and TRBJ2-5, with D uncertain. The clonotype was recovered from a woman in her 50s who had recovered from COVID-19. Sample: PBMCs or T cells enriched from blood (not recorded which). For the CDR3, the DNA is TGTGCCAGCAGCTCTCAAAAAGACTCAGCGAGGGAGACCCAGTACTTC. Amino acid sequence: CASSSQKDSARETQYF.